A selection of T cell receptor beta chains follows, all from one sample in a study of T cell responses to AZD1222 COVID-19 vaccine. Repertoires were generated with immunoSEQ multiplex PCR, while TCRdb's copy carries only in-frame clones and drops some. Among about 39,000 clones listed, about 88% were seen once. Specimen: peripheral blood, collected 28 days after the second dose of the MenACWY control vaccine. All receptors come from an adult who received the MenACWY meningococcal vaccine as a control. Both conserved end residues are part of each CDR3. The order of the fields is clone size, V gene, D gene, J gene, CDR3 length, CDR3 DNA, CDR3 protein. D genes are given only for firm matches. Clone sizes are given selectively: once, few, many, or a class where the clone is expanded.

clone_size: once; v_call: TRBV28; d_call: -; j_call: TRBJ2-3; cdr3_length: 19; cdr3_nt: TGTGCCAGCAGTCCCGCTTCCCTTTGGACACCTTCTAGCACAGATACGCAGTATTTT; cdr3_aa: CASSPASLWTPSSTDTQYF
clone_size: -; v_call: TRBV18; d_call: -; j_call: TRBJ2-3; cdr3_length: 13; cdr3_nt: TGTGCCAGCTCACCACCGGGGGGTGATACGCAGTATTTT; cdr3_aa: CASSPPGGDTQYF
clone_size: -; v_call: TRBV2; d_call: -; j_call: TRBJ2-7; cdr3_length: 15; cdr3_nt: TGTGCCAGCAGTCCGGAACAAGGGGTCTCCTACGAGCAGTACTTC; cdr3_aa: CASSPEQGVSYEQYF
clone_size: -; v_call: TRBV5-4; d_call: TRBD2; j_call: TRBJ2-3; cdr3_length: 15; cdr3_nt: TGTGCCAGCAGCAAAAGGACTAGCGGCGCAGATACGCAGTATTTT; cdr3_aa: CASSKRTSGADTQYF
clone_size: -; v_call: TRBV19; d_call: -; j_call: TRBJ2-4; cdr3_length: 16; cdr3_nt: TGTGCCAGTAGTATATATCCAAGGACCTTCAAAAACATTCAGTACTTC; cdr3_aa: CASSIYPRTFKNIQYF
clone_size: -; v_call: TRBV3-1/TRBV3-2; d_call: TRBD2; j_call: TRBJ2-2; cdr3_length: 18; cdr3_nt: TGTGCCAGCAGCCCAACTGGGGCGGGAGGGCCGAAAGCGGGGGAGCTGTTTTTT; cdr3_aa: CASSPTGAGGPKAGELFF
clone_size: once; v_call: TRBV7-9; d_call: TRBD1; j_call: TRBJ1-2; cdr3_length: 15; cdr3_nt: TGTGCCAGCAGCTGGCCCCCGGGACAGGGGGTAGGCTACACCTTC; cdr3_aa: CASSWPPGQGVGYTF
clone_size: -; v_call: TRBV6-1; d_call: -; j_call: TRBJ1-1; cdr3_length: 15; cdr3_nt: TGTGCCAGCAGTGAAGCTCCCGGATTGAACACTGAAGCTTTCTTT; cdr3_aa: CASSEAPGLNTEAFF
clone_size: once; v_call: TRBV7-9; d_call: TRBD1; j_call: TRBJ1-5; cdr3_length: 15; cdr3_nt: TGTGCCAGCAGCTTTGGGACAGGGCCTAATCAGCCCCAGCATTTT; cdr3_aa: CASSFGTGPNQPQHF
clone_size: -; v_call: TRBV7-9; d_call: -; j_call: TRBJ2-7; cdr3_length: 15; cdr3_nt: TGTGCCAGCAGCTCCCGGGACGGGACCTCCTACGAGCAGTACTTC; cdr3_aa: CASSSRDGTSYEQYF
clone_size: -; v_call: TRBV28; d_call: TRBD2; j_call: TRBJ2-3; cdr3_length: 17; cdr3_nt: TGTGCCAGCACAAAAAGAGCGGGAGGACGGGGAATAGATACGCAGTATTTT; cdr3_aa: CASTKRAGGRGIDTQYF
clone_size: -; v_call: TRBV7-3; d_call: TRBD1; j_call: TRBJ1-3; cdr3_length: 15; cdr3_nt: TGTGCCAGCAGCATGGACAGGGGGCTTGGAAACACCATATATTTT; cdr3_aa: CASSMDRGLGNTIYF
clone_size: -; v_call: TRBV18; d_call: TRBD1; j_call: TRBJ2-3; cdr3_length: 15; cdr3_nt: TGTGCCAGCTCATCGGGACAGGGGGCAACAGATACGCAGTATTTT; cdr3_aa: CASSSGQGATDTQYF
clone_size: -; v_call: TRBV7-2; d_call: -; j_call: TRBJ2-7; cdr3_length: 12; cdr3_nt: TGTGCCAGCAGCGTACAGGGCTACGAGCAGTACTTC; cdr3_aa: CASSVQGYEQYF
clone_size: -; v_call: TRBV20-1; d_call: -; j_call: TRBJ1-1; cdr3_length: 11; cdr3_nt: TGCAGTGCCCTTGGCAACACTGAAGCTTTCTTT; cdr3_aa: CSALGNTEAFF
clone_size: once; v_call: TRBV2; d_call: -; j_call: TRBJ2-7; cdr3_length: 13; cdr3_nt: TGTGCCAGCAGTGGCTCTCCTGTTGGAGGGGAGTACTTC; cdr3_aa: CASSGSPVGGEYF
clone_size: -; v_call: TRBV28; d_call: -; j_call: TRBJ1-2; cdr3_length: 14; cdr3_nt: TGTGCCAGCAGTTTGAGCAGGGGTAGAAATGGCTACACCTTC; cdr3_aa: CASSLSRGRNGYTF
clone_size: -; v_call: TRBV6-5; d_call: -; j_call: TRBJ2-7; cdr3_length: 15; cdr3_nt: TGTGCCAGCAGTTACTATTCCGGGGACTCCTACGAGCAGTACTTC; cdr3_aa: CASSYYSGDSYEQYF
clone_size: -; v_call: TRBV6-4; d_call: -; j_call: TRBJ2-1; cdr3_length: 13; cdr3_nt: TGTGCCAGCAGTGAGGGGGCGAGCGATGAGCAGTTCTTC; cdr3_aa: CASSEGASDEQFF
clone_size: -; v_call: TRBV5-1; d_call: -; j_call: TRBJ2-3; cdr3_length: 15; cdr3_nt: TGCGCCAGCAGCTTGTCTGGACAGAACACAGATACGCAGTATTTT; cdr3_aa: CASSLSGQNTDTQYF
clone_size: -; v_call: TRBV5-1; d_call: -; j_call: TRBJ2-5; cdr3_length: 14; cdr3_nt: TGCGCCAGCAGCTTCAAACGGTCATCAGAGACCCAGTACTTC; cdr3_aa: CASSFKRSSETQYF
clone_size: -; v_call: TRBV2; d_call: TRBD1; j_call: TRBJ1-1; cdr3_length: 12; cdr3_nt: TGTGCCAGCCGGGACAGAGACTCTGAAGCTTTCTTT; cdr3_aa: CASRDRDSEAFF